This T cell receptor beta chain was found in a study of cytomegalovirus exposure and HLA in healthy donors. Study results and caveats: The study labeled 150 to 200 TCR beta chains cytomegalovirus-associated. It was reported that the classifier diagnosed cytomegalovirus status with high specificity and sensitivity in both the original and validation cohorts. Later on, an analysis tied approximately 15,000 TCR beta sequences to HLA alleles at 0.05 false discovery rate.

Researchers ran the PCR with 60 Vbeta and 13 Jbeta primers. Assay used: immunoSEQ multiplex PCR; TCRdb lists only in-frame clones, some missing. The profile shows 200,000 to 300,000 clones, about 83% of them singletons. The trim removed 0 bases at V and 4 bases at J, leaving 17 bases unmatched. The germline CDR1 and CDR2 sequences are SGHDT and YYEEEE. This CDR3 is built from 19 residues. About this clone: Its target is not known.

This TCR came from a woman aged 40 to 55 in good health and CMV-seropositive. The sequencing sample was made of PBMCs. The genes are TRBV5-6 and TRBJ2-3; 7 nucleotides align to TRBD1. For the CDR3, the DNA is TGTGCCAGCAGCTTGGGCCCCCTCAGACAGGGAACCACAGCAGATACGCAGTATTTT. Translated: CASSLGPLRQGTTADTQYF. Full variable domain (rest looked up from reference TRBV5-6 and TRBJ2-3): DAGVTQSPTHLIKTRGQQVTLRCSPKSGHDTVSWYQQALGQGPQFIFQYYEEEERQRGNFPDRFSGHQFPNYSSELNVNALLLGDSALYLCASSLGPLRQGTTADTQYFGPGTRLTVL.